This TCR beta chain was identified during a study of T-cell reconstitution after alpha-beta-depleted transplantation in children. Library preparation (for TCRbeta) was performed with unique molecular identifiers. One entry per CDR3 protein results from TCRdb running MiXCR on the PCR reads. The table lists about 640,000 distinct CDR3 sequences, approximately 17% of them singletons. The CDR3 is 18 amino acids. Losses at the gene ends were 5 bases for V and 4 bases for J; bases not matched to a gene: 14. Germline-derived CDR1 and CDR2 are MNHNS and SASEGT. Sequencing used PBMCs from the stem cell graft donor, obtained from the stem cell graft. V is TRBV6-1 and J is TRBJ2-5; 12 bases are shared with TRBD2. This receptor was taken from a human donor who donated a stem cell graft to a child with acute myeloid leukemia. As DNA, the CDR3 is TGTGCCAGCAGTCGAACTAGCGGGGGGTCACGAAAGGGAGAGACCCAGTACTTC. As protein: CASSRTSGGSRKGETQYF.